This T cell receptor beta chain was identified in a study of blood T cell repertoires in COVID-19 (dated by TCRdb to about 2020). At the level of the whole study: The collaborator samples originated in the United States, Italy and Spain and spanned the acute and convalescent phases of COVID-19. The material from the prospective study consisted of cDNA or gDNA derived from T cells, B-cell-depleted T cells, or PBMCs. Subjects who had been exposed to COVID-19, were actively infected with it, or had recovered from it provided the deeply sampled blood TCRbeta repertoires that made up the dataset. The repertoires were released in a freely available public database intended as a resource for research on the immune response to SARS-CoV-2. Samples came from the ongoing ImmuneRACE study (first 160 participants) plus 1,254 subjects from 6 global collaborators. Nearly every sample came with metadata listing a de-identified subject ID, COVID-19 status, age in years and sex. HLA class I and class II types, where available, came from metadata supplied by the sample provider rather than from assay-based typing.

TCRbeta CDR3 regions were amplified from genomic DNA using the immunoSEQ Assay, a bias-controlled multiplex PCR. In the authors' own workflow: Nucleated cell counts per sample were estimated from amplification of reference gene primers within the assay. To quantify the absolute abundance of each unique TCRbeta CDR3 rearrangement, sequence reads were collapsed and filtered. Productive Simpson clonality was computed per sample as the square root of Simpson's diversity index over productive rearrangements. TCRdb re-hosts the immuneACCESS table, in-frame sequences only. Its copies lack some clones; in the studies checked, an unresolved V gene accounts for under half of them, and the cause for the rest is not known. The V and J calls and clone size are taken from that table; D and trimming were inferred from the DNA. Across this sample there are over 200,000 clones, with about 83% seen only once. The ten largest clones capture around 1.3% of the sample.

In Seattle, one collaborating source enrolled patients while the infection was active and tracked those patients longitudinally over the course of disease. Collaborating institutions collected whole blood in K2EDTA tubes following their own protocols. For TCRbeta analysis, collaborators shipped samples as frozen whole blood, isolated PBMCs, or DNA extracted from either of those sample types. Broader findings and caveats from the paper: The amount of clinical and demographic metadata varied by source and participant and was provided uncurated.

Comments on this clone: No antigen is known for it. Per-base qualities were not stored, and no clone one base away is much larger.

V is pared back by 6 bases and J by 8 bases, with 16 bases lying between the germline termini. The CDR3 spans 13 residues, from the cysteine through the phenylalanine. The entry retains the CDR3 DNA only, 39 bases that are in frame from base 1. From the germline V gene, CDR1 is MDHEN and CDR2 is SYDVKM. The sequence was obtained from a woman aged 30 to 39 with COVID-19, enrolled during active disease. The material sequenced was peripheral blood. In this chain, TRBV28 is recombined with TRBJ1-2; TRBD1 might be the D gene, on 5 matching bases. Here is the DNA: TGTGCCAGCAGCACCGAGGTCCAGGGCGGCTACACCTTC. This sequence encodes CASSTEVQGGYTF.